A selection of T cell receptor beta chains follows, all from one sample in a study of T cells in Graves' hyperthyroidism and ophthalmopathy. TCRdb re-called the multiplex PCR reads with MiXCR, one entry per CDR3 protein. The repertoire has around 490,000 distinct CDR3 sequences, about 20% of them found once; the top ten carry 47%. Sequencing input: blood. These receptors originate from a man aged 40-49 years with Graves' ophthalmopathy. Each CDR3 is given with its conserved first and last residue. A D gene is named only where the DNA matches it firmly. Where a row states a size, it is once, few, many or the class of an expanded clone; other rows omit it.

>TRBV27|many|NA|TRBJ1-1
TGTGCCAGCAGGGACTACACTGAAGCTTTCTTT
CASRDYTEAFF
>TRBV6-1|few|NA|TRBJ1-5
TGTGCCAGCTTGGGATTCGGGAATCAGCCCCAGCATTTT
CASLGFGNQPQHF
>TRBV30|few|NA|TRBJ1-1
TGTGCCTCCGTGCACAGAGATCTGGGTGGCACTGAAGCTTTCTTT
CASVHRDLGGTEAFF
>TRBV29-1|few|NA|TRBJ1-1
TGCAGCGTTCTAAGGGGAAGAGGTGAAGCTTTCTTT
CSVLRGRGEAFF
>TRBV2|NA|TRBD2|TRBJ2-6
TGTGCCAGCAACGATGGGGAGGGGCTTGCTGGGGCCAACGTCCTGACTTTC
CASNDGEGLAGANVLTF
>TRBV7-2|many|NA|TRBJ2-2
TGTGCCAGCAGCCACAGGGACGGGGAGCTGTTTTTT
CASSHRDGELFF
>TRBV20-1|NA|NA|TRBJ1-2
TGCAGTGCTATTGAGGAAGTCTCCCCGAACCACTATGGCTACACCTTC
CSAIEEVSPNHYGYTF
>TRBV3-1|many|NA|TRBJ2-3
TGTGCCAGCAGCGGGACTGGATCACGCACAGATACGCAGTATTTT
CASSGTGSRTDTQYF
>TRBV10-2|many|NA|TRBJ1-1
TGCGCCAGCAGTGAGGAACAGAGGGGGTATTACACTGAAGCTTTCTTT
CASSEEQRGYYTEAFF
>TRBV20-1|few|TRBD2|TRBJ2-3
TGCAGTGCTCAGGGCGAGCGGGGGGGCTCAGGCAGAGATACGCAGTATTTT
CSAQGERGGSGRDTQYF
>TRBV5-1|few|NA|TRBJ2-5
TGCGCCAGCAGCTTGGGAAAGGGAGCCCTTCATGAGACCCAGTACTTC
CASSLGKGALHETQYF
>TRBV20-1|many|NA|TRBJ2-5
TGCAGTGCTAGAGAGGTGGACCAAGAGACCCAGTACTTC
CSAREVDQETQYF
>TRBV5-4|few|TRBD1|TRBJ2-7
TGTGCCAGCAGCTCCCAGGGGGCGGCCTACGAGCAGTACTTC
CASSSQGAAYEQYF
>TRBV28|NA|NA|TRBJ2-5
TGTGCCAGCAGCCCCTCCAGGGCCGAGGGGACCCAGTACTTC
CASSPSRAEGTQYF
>TRBV20-1|NA|NA|TRBJ2-1
TGCATACCGGGCGGAGGGCTAGCTGACAATGAGCAGTTCTTC
CIPGGGLADNEQFF
>TRBV2|many|NA|TRBJ2-7
TGTGCCAGCAGCGAAACGGACGGCTACGAGCAGTACTTC
CASSETDGYEQYF
>TRBV20-1|NA|NA|TRBJ1-6
TGCAGTGCTAGAGAGACAGATAATTCACCCCTCCACTTT
CSARETDNSPLHF
>TRBV30|NA|TRBD1|TRBJ1-5
TGTGCCAAAGGGAGGGGGCTTGGGAATCAGCCCCAGCATTTT
CAKGRGLGNQPQHF
>TRBV11-1|few|NA|TRBJ2-2
TGTGCCAGCAGCTTAGGCAGCCGGGAGCTGTTTTTT
CASSLGSRELFF
>TRBV6-1|few|NA|TRBJ1-5
TGTGCCAGCAGTGAAAACCTTTATAGCAATCAGCCCCAGCATTTT
CASSENLYSNQPQHF
>TRBV6-2/TRBV6-3|NA|NA|TRBJ2-1
TGTGCCAGCAGTTACGAGGCTTACAATGAGCAGTTCTTC
CASSYEAYNEQFF
>TRBV19|few|NA|TRBJ2-7
TGTGCCAGTAGTCCCCGGACACTCTCCTACGAGCAGTACTTC
CASSPRTLSYEQYF
>TRBV10-2|NA|NA|TRBJ2-2
TGCGCCAGCGTCCCAATTGGGGGAACCGGGGAGCTGTTTTTT
CASVPIGGTGELFF
>TRBV5-1|few|NA|TRBJ1-2
TGCGCCAGCATCGGGACCCGCAGCGGCTACACCTTC
CASIGTRSGYTF
>TRBV12-3/TRBV12-4|many|NA|TRBJ1-2
TGCGCCAGCAGCTTGGGATCTTATGGCTACACCTTC
CASSLGSYGYTF
>TRBV4-2|few|NA|TRBJ2-5
TGTGCCAGCAGCCAAGAGTGGGACCACCAAGAGACCCAGTACTTC
CASSQEWDHQETQYF
>TRBV19|few|NA|TRBJ1-1
TGTGCCAGTAGTATGAGTAACACTGAAGCTTTCTTT
CASSMSNTEAFF
>TRBV28|NA|NA|TRBJ1-5
TGTGCCAGCAGTTTCCCGACCAATCAGCCCCAGCATTTT
CASSFPTNQPQHF
>TRBV2|few|NA|TRBJ1-5
TGTGCCAGCAGTAAGGAGGGGCAGCGTTACAATCAGCCCCAGCATTTT
CASSKEGQRYNQPQHF
>TRBV18|many|NA|TRBJ1-3
TGTGCCAGCTCACCACCAACACGCTCTGGAAACACCATATATTTT
CASSPPTRSGNTIYF
>TRBV5-6|few|TRBD2|TRBJ2-2
TGTGCCAGCAGCTGGGGGGTAGCGGGAACCGGGACCGGGGAGCTGTTTTTT
CASSWGVAGTGTGELFF
>TRBV11-3|many|TRBD2|TRBJ2-1
TGTGCCAGCAGCTCTAGCGGGGTAAGCTCCTACAATGAGCAGTTCTTC
CASSSSGVSSYNEQFF
>TRBV15|NA|NA|TRBJ2-7
TGTGCCACCAGCAGAGGCCAGGTGTCCTACGAGCAGTACTTC
CATSRGQVSYEQYF
>TRBV27|many|TRBD1|TRBJ1-2
TGTGCCAGCAGTACATTACAGGGGCCGAACTATGGCTACACCTTC
CASSTLQGPNYGYTF
>TRBV7-3|few|TRBD2|TRBJ2-1
TGTGCCAGCAGCGATAGCGGGCTTTACAATGAGCAGTTCTTC
CASSDSGLYNEQFF
>TRBV6-1|few|NA|TRBJ1-2
TGTGCCAGCAGCCTCTTTCACGGGACGTATGGCTACACCTTC
CASSLFHGTYGYTF
>TRBV20-1|few|NA|TRBJ1-3
TGCAGTGCGAGCCCTGGGGGCTCTGGAAACACCATATATTTT
CSASPGGSGNTIYF
>TRBV9|NA|TRBD2|TRBJ2-5
TGTGCCAGCAGCGTAGCTAGCGGGGGCTGGGAGACCCAGTACTTC
CASSVASGGWETQYF
>TRBV5-1|few|TRBD1|TRBJ1-3
TGCGCCAGCAGCTTCGGTCCACAGGGGAGTACTGGAAACACCATATATTTT
CASSFGPQGSTGNTIYF
>TRBV7-9|NA|NA|TRBJ2-7
TGTGCCAGCAGCTTCTCATCACAATCCTACGAGCAGTACTTC
CASSFSSQSYEQYF
>TRBV19|NA|TRBD2|TRBJ2-7
TGTGCCAGTAGTCGGGAGGGAGGCGAGCAGTACTTC
CASSREGGEQYF
>TRBV7-8|many|NA|TRBJ2-5
TGTGCCAGCAGCTTAGGGGAGACTCGGGCCCAGTACTTC
CASSLGETRAQYF
>TRBV30|many|TRBD1|TRBJ2-1
TGTGCCTGGATCGGACAGGAAAGCTCCTACAATGAGCAGTTCTTC
CAWIGQESSYNEQFF
>TRBV28|few|TRBD2|TRBJ2-1
TGTGCCAGCAGTTTGCTAGCGGGGTCCTACAATGGGCAGTTCTTC
CASSLLAGSYNGQFF
>TRBV12-3/TRBV12-4|many|NA|TRBJ1-5
TGTGCCAGCAGTTTCTCAGGAAATCAGCCCCAGCATTTT
CASSFSGNQPQHF
>TRBV6-1|few|TRBD1|TRBJ2-7
TGTGCCAGCATTCAGGACAGGTACGGTGACTACGAGCAGTACTTC
CASIQDRYGDYEQYF
>TRBV28|many|TRBD1|TRBJ2-7
TGTGCCAGCAGTCCGGGACAGGGGAGAGAGCAGTACTTC
CASSPGQGREQYF
>TRBV28|many|TRBD1|TRBJ2-7
TGTGCCAGCAGAATTACGTCCCCCAGGACAGGAGGTTTCTACGAGCAGTACTTC
CASRITSPRTGGFYEQYF
>TRBV20-1|NA|TRBD1|TRBJ1-2
TGCAGTGCCGCGGGACAGGGGGCCGGTAACTATGGCTACACCTTC
CSAAGQGAGNYGYTF
>TRBV30|many|NA|TRBJ1-5
TGTGCCTGGAGTAGAGGCAGGGATCAGCCCCAGCATTTT
CAWSRGRDQPQHF
>TRBV7-9|NA|NA|TRBJ1-2
TGTGCCAGCAGCTCAGGGGACGACTATGGCTACACCTTC
CASSSGDDYGYTF
>TRBV19|NA|TRBD2|TRBJ2-1
TGTGCCAGTAGTACACAGAGGTGGGTTGGGCGGGAGGGCTCTCGGAATGAGCAGTTCTTC
CASSTQRWVGREGSRNEQFF
>TRBV14|few|TRBD2|TRBJ2-2
TGTGCCAGCAGCCAGACTAGCGGGAGAACCGGGGAGCTGTTTTTT
CASSQTSGRTGELFF
>TRBV5-1|many|NA|TRBJ2-7
TGCGCCAGCAGGGCCAGCCCAGGGAGCTCCTACGAGCAGTACTTC
CASRASPGSSYEQYF
>TRBV2|many|TRBD2|TRBJ2-1
TGTGCCAGCGCCACCGGGACTAGCCCCCACAATGAGCAGTTCTTC
CASATGTSPHNEQFF
>TRBV5-6|few|NA|TRBJ2-1
TGTGCCAGCCGAAACCTTAGGAATGAGCAGTTCTTC
CASRNLRNEQFF